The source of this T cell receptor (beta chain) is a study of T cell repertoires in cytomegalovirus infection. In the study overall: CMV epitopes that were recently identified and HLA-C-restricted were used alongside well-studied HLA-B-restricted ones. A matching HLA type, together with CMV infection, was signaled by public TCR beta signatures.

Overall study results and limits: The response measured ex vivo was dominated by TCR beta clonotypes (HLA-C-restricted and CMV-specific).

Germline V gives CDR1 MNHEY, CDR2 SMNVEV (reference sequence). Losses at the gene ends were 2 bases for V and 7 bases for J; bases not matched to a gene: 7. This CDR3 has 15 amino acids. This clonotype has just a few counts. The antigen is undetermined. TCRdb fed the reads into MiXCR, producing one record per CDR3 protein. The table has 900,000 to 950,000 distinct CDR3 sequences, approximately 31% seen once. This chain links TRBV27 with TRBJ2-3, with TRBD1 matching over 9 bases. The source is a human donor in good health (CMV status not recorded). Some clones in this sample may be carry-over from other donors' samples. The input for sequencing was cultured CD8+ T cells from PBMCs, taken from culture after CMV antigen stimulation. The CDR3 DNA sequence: TGTGCCAGCAGTTTAGGGTGGGACAGGGAACATACGCAGTATTTT. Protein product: CASSLGWDREHTQYF.